The source of this T cell receptor beta chain is a study of T cells after yellow fever vaccination. The CDR3 sequence is 17 residues long. V shed 4 bases, J shed 3 bases, and the junction held 14 bases outside the gene matches. Germline V gene sequence: CDR1 SGHRS, CDR2 YFSETQ. Study-level results: Shared CD4/CD8 clonotypes were a small share, likely from convergent recombination.

TCRdb ran MiXCR on the 5' RACE reads and lists one entry per CDR3 protein. The table lists 200,000 to 300,000 distinct CDR3 sequences, over 10% of them singletons. This clonotype was seen more than once but under ten times. What it binds is unknown. The sample in question was CD4+ T cells sorted from PBMCs, obtained 45 days after the yellow fever booster vaccination. The genes are TRBV5-1 and TRBJ2-3, with 7 bases fitting TRBD2. This receptor was identified in a man aged 30 to 45 who received the YFV17D yellow fever vaccine. The CDR3 region has the DNA TGCGCCAGCAGCCGGCGGGCTAGCGGAGGAGGGACAGATACGCAGTATTTT. Protein product: CASSRRASGGGTDTQYF.